The 22 T cell receptor beta chains below all came from one sample that was sequenced in a study of T cell responses to AZD1222 COVID-19 vaccine. Only in-frame clones appear in the TCRdb table, and some are missing; sequencing was by immunoSEQ multiplex PCR. The profile shows approximately 150,000 clones, more than 70% of them singletons. Sequences were derived from peripheral blood, sampled 28 days after the second AZD1222 dose. These receptor sequences come from an adult who received the AZD1222 COVID-19 vaccine.

To note about this clone: This sample also contains other DNA sequences that code for the same CDR3. This chain connects TRBV5-4 to TRBJ1-2; D gene ambiguous. Germline CDR1 is SGHNT and CDR2 is YYREEE (reference sequence). V was cut by 4 bases and J by 0 bases, with 10 bases left in between. This CDR3 is built from 14 residues. As DNA, the CDR3 is TGTGCCAGCAGCAGTTACGGTGCTAACTATGGCTACACCTTC. It encodes CASSSYGANYGYTF.

Concerning this clone itself: One end of the junction varies from germline; a read error may be responsible. The V gene is TRBV19, the J gene TRBJ2-6; possibly TRBD1 for D (5 bases). Germline V CDR1 and CDR2: LNHDA, SQIVND (reference sequence). CDR3 length: 14 amino acids. The CDR3 here is CASTIQAGANVLTF. For the CDR3, the DNA is TGTGCCAGTACTATACAGGCTGGGGCCAACGTCCTGACTTTC.

V and J are TRBV4-1 and TRBJ1-2; D unresolved. Germline loops: CDR1 MGHRA, CDR2 YSYEKL. Trimming pared 0 bases from V and 6 bases from J, leaving 14 bases between. CDR3 size: 15 residues. The CDR3 protein is CASSQDAPTVDGYTF. The DNA of the CDR3 is TGCGCCAGCAGCCAAGATGCCCCCACAGTTGATGGCTACACCTTC.

The gene calls are TRBV7-9 and TRBJ2-3; TRBD1 might be the D (6 bases). Germline CDR1 SEHNR, CDR2 FQNEAQ (reference sequence). V dropped 2 bases and J dropped 6 bases, with 12 bases sitting between them. CDR3 length: 14 amino acids. The CDR3 coding sequence is TGTGCCAGCAGCTTACGGCAGGGGACGGATACGCAGTATTTT. Its translation: CASSLRQGTDTQYF.

The chain employs TRBV6-4 and TRBJ2-2, with a possible D match to TRBD1 (6 bases). The V end lost 3 bases, the J end lost 7 bases, and 9 bases lay between the germline ends. This CDR3 has 13 residues. The germline V gene has CDR1 MRHNA and CDR2 SNTAGT. The CDR3 protein is CASSEQGYGELFF. The CDR3 DNA reads TGTGCCAGCAGTGAACAGGGATACGGGGAGCTGTTTTTT.

The gene calls are TRBV4-3 and TRBJ2-5; 7 positions match TRBD1. This CDR3 is 15 amino acids long. Germline CDR1 and CDR2: LGHNA and YSLEER. V shed 0 bases, J shed 2 bases, and the junction held 3 bases outside the gene matches. The CDR3 coding sequence is TGCGCCAGCAGCCAAGAGACGACAGGGCAAGAGACCCAGTACTTC. This gives the protein CASSQETTGQETQYF.

The DNA for the CDR3 is TGTGCCAGTAGTATTCGGTCGGGTCTTTACGAGCAGTACTTC. Protein sequence: CASSIRSGLYEQYF. The chain links TRBV19 to TRBJ2-7; no firm D call. Germline lookup yields CDR1 LNHDA and CDR2 SQIVND (reference sequence). CDR3 length: 14 residues. V was trimmed by 3 bases and J by 4 bases, leaving 13 bases between them.

This chain uses TRBV4-3 with TRBJ1-2; D ambiguous. Trimming removed 4 bases from V and 8 bases from J, with 20 bases in between. The CDR3 totals 15 residues. CDR1 and CDR2 (germline): LGHNA, YSLEER. The CDR3 region is CASSPYTTDLEGYTF. Here the CDR3 DNA reads TGCGCCAGCAGCCCCTATACTACTGACCTGGAAGGCTACACCTTC.

This clone appeared once. The chain uses TRBV27 and TRBJ1-2; weak D call: TRBD1 (5 bases). Trimming left V 5 bases short and J 2 bases short, with 21 bases between. The CDR3 extends over 17 amino acids. CDR1 is MNHEY and CDR2 is SMNVEV in the germline V gene (reference sequence). The CDR3 here is CASSLTRRDGLNYGYTF. The CDR3 DNA follows: TGTGCCAGCAGTCTAACCCGACGGGACGGATTAAACTATGGCTACACCTTC.

This chain connects TRBV6-5 to TRBJ2-2, with D hard to call. V was clipped by 5 bases and J by 1 base, with 2 bases between them. Germline V gene sequence: CDR1 MNHEY, CDR2 SVGAGI. This CDR3 contains 12 residues. The CDR3 loop reads CASSRNTGELFF. Written as DNA, the CDR3 is TGTGCCAGCAGTCGGAACACCGGGGAGCTGTTTTTT.

V gene TRBV6-2 or TRBV6-3 combines with J gene TRBJ2-1, with a weak D call TRBD2 (6 bases). The CDR3 runs 17 residues. Trimming took 0 bases from V and 3 from J, leaving 15 bases between them. Germline V gene lookup returns CDR1 MNHEY and CDR2 SVGEGT. CDR3 residues: CASSYSVGGIDYNEQFF. The DNA for the CDR3 is TGTGCCAGCAGTTACTCAGTCGGCGGGATAGACTACAATGAGCAGTTCTTC.

A few counts support this clone. The V and J genes are TRBV10-3 and TRBJ2-1, with 12 nucleotides matching TRBD2. V dropped 6 bases and J dropped 6; count of bases not matched to a gene: 12. CDR1 and CDR2 from the germline V gene are ENHRY and SYGVKD. There are 17 residues in the CDR3. CDR3 region: CAISNSRLAGEVNEQFF. The CDR3 DNA reads TGTGCCATCAGCAACTCCAGACTAGCGGGAGAAGTCAATGAGCAGTTCTTC.

The chain uses TRBV7-8 and TRBJ2-5; maybe TRBD1 (5 bases). The CDR3 totals 16 residues. Germline lookup yields CDR1 SGHVS and CDR2 FQNEAQ. V was trimmed by 1 base and J by 0 bases, leaving 12 bases between them. CDR3 sequence reads: CASSLGVDSYQETQYF. CDR3 sequence (DNA): TGTGCCAGCAGCTTAGGCGTCGACAGCTACCAAGAGACCCAGTACTTC.

This chain uses TRBV28 with TRBJ1-1; TRBD1 might be the D (6 bases). Germline V lookup: CDR1 MDHEN, CDR2 SYDVKM. The V end lost 5 bases, the J end lost 4 bases, and 14 bases lay between the germline ends. The CDR3 runs to 14 residues. This CDR3 is CASSRPQGTTEAFF. DNA for the CDR3: TGTGCCAGCAGTAGACCTCAGGGGACCACTGAAGCTTTCTTT.

The chain recombines TRBV7-2 with TRBJ2-3, with D perhaps TRBD2 (6 bases). Germline V gene sequence: CDR1 SGHTA, CDR2 FQGNSA. Trimming removed 5 bases at V and 0 bases at J, with 12 bases between. The CDR3 sequence is 15 residues long. DNA of the CDR3: TGTGCCAGCAGCGTTAGCGGTTACAGCACAGATACGCAGTATTTT. It codes for CASSVSGYSTDTQYF.

The chain joins TRBV18 to TRBJ1-4; D ambiguous. Deletions cut 1 base from V and 8 bases from J, with 11 bases between. The CDR3 totals 14 residues. From germline, CDR1 is KGHSH and CDR2 LQKENI. CDR3 amino acids: CASSPLQDPEKLFF. The CDR3 bases are TGTGCCAGCTCACCACTGCAGGATCCCGAAAAACTGTTTTTT.

The chain has TRBV2 and TRBJ1-1; a weak D match, TRBD1 (6 bases). Germline V gene lookup returns CDR1 SNHLY and CDR2 FYNNEI. V lost 2 bases, J lost 4 bases, and 8 bases lay in between. The CDR3 totals 13 residues. The CDR3 region is CASSETGPTEAFF. CDR3 DNA sequence: TGTGCCAGCAGTGAAACAGGGCCCACTGAAGCTTTCTTT.

The chain employs TRBV30 and TRBJ2-7, with TRBD1 matching over 7 bases. Germline V CDR1 and CDR2: GTSNPN, SVGIG (reference sequence). V dropped 4 bases and J dropped 2; count of bases not matched to a gene: 11. This CDR3 region has 15 residues. For the CDR3, the DNA is TGTGCCTGGACCGCGACAGGGCTTTATCCCTACGAGCAGTACTTC. This encodes CAWTATGLYPYEQYF.

V usage is TRBV30 and J usage is TRBJ2-7, with D possibly TRBD2 on 5 matching bases. CDR1 is GTSNPN, CDR2 SVGIG, per germline (reference sequence). The CDR3 is made up of 14 amino acids. Trimming removed 1 base at V and 3 bases at J, with 13 bases between. The DNA of the CDR3 is TGTGCCTGGAGTGCTCTGACGGGATACTACGAGCAGTACTTC. This translates into CAWSALTGYYEQYF.

The genes are TRBV6-2 or TRBV6-3 and TRBJ1-5, with 10 positions matching TRBD1. CDR1 and CDR2 (germline): MNHEY, SVGEGT. This CDR3 region has 15 residues. V lost 0 bases and J lost 7; bases outside the gene matches: 3. CDR3 coding DNA: TGTGCCAGCAGTTACTCCCCGACAGGGGGCCAGCCCCAGCATTTT. It encodes CASSYSPTGGQPQHF.

The chain couples TRBV30 to TRBJ1-1, with D possibly matching TRBD1 (5 bases). Germline lookup yields CDR1 GTSNPN and CDR2 SVGIG (reference sequence). V was trimmed by 3 bases and J by 5 bases, leaving 16 bases between them. This CDR3 region has 14 residues. The CDR3 region is CAWRSNGGRTEAFF. CDR3 nucleotide sequence: TGTGCCTGGAGGAGTAATGGGGGGAGGACTGAAGCTTTCTTT.

This clone came up many times. The gene calls are TRBV7-9 and TRBJ2-7; unclear D gene. V was cut by 1 base and J by 2 bases, with 6 bases left in between. Germline lookup yields CDR1 SEHNR and CDR2 FQNEAQ (reference sequence). This CDR3 is 13 amino acids long. This CDR3 is CASSLVKAYEQYF. The DNA for the CDR3 is TGTGCCAGCAGCTTAGTAAAGGCCTACGAGCAGTACTTC.